This is a list of T cell receptor beta chains from one sample in a study of blood T cell repertoires in COVID-19. Assay: immunoSEQ multiplex PCR; the TCRdb copy retains only in-frame clones and omits some. The sample has hundreds of thousands of clones, 84% seen once. Sequencing used PBMCs or T cells enriched from blood (not recorded which). The receptors were gathered from a young man with acute COVID-19. Each CDR3 is given with its conserved first and last residue. A D gene is named only where the DNA matches it firmly. Clone sizes are given selectively: once, few, many, or a class where the clone is expanded.

clone_size | d_call | j_call | v_call | cdr3_nt | cdr3_aa
once | TRBD2 | TRBJ2-1 | TRBV27 | TGTGCCAGCTTCAAGGGACTAGCGGGAGTCGGGGTGAGGAATGAGCAGTTCTTC | CASFKGLAGVGVRNEQFF
. | . | TRBJ1-5 | TRBV11-3 | TGTGCCAGCAGCTTTTTCCCTCTCTTTTGCAATCAGCCCCAGCATTTT | CASSFFPLFCNQPQHF
. | TRBD2 | TRBJ2-1 | TRBV24-1 | TGTGCCACCAGTGAGACTCTAGCGGGGAGCTCCTACAATGAGCAGTTCTTC | CATSETLAGSSYNEQFF
. | . | TRBJ1-6 | TRBV6-2/TRBV6-3 | TGTGCCAGCAGTTACTCGGGGGCAGGCTCCTATAATTCACCCCTCCACTTT | CASSYSGAGSYNSPLHF
. | . | TRBJ2-6 | TRBV14 | TGTGCCAGCAGCCAAGATCACTCTGGGGCCAACGTCCTGACTTTC | CASSQDHSGANVLTF
. | . | TRBJ2-3 | TRBV24-1 | TGTGCCACCTGCGATGCGATTGGTGCGCAGTATTTT | CATCDAIGAQYF
. | TRBD2 | TRBJ2-1 | TRBV19 | TGTGCCACCACAGGAGGTGGAGCGGGGGTCCGACATGAGCAGTTCTTC | CATTGGGAGVRHEQFF
. | TRBD1 | TRBJ1-2 | TRBV7-2 | TGTGCCAGCAGCTTCGGGACAGGGGGCTCTGGCTACACCTTC | CASSFGTGGSGYTF
. | TRBD1 | TRBJ1-5 | TRBV6-5 | TGTGCCAGCAAACTAGACAGGGGGCGAAATCAGCCCCAGCATTTT | CASKLDRGRNQPQHF
. | . | TRBJ1-4 | TRBV18 | TGTGCCAGCTCACAGAGCGGGGCTAATGAAAAACTGTTTTTT | CASSQSGANEKLFF
. | . | TRBJ1-6 | TRBV19 | TGTGCCAGTAGGCCGACGGAGTATAATTCACCCCTCCACTTT | CASRPTEYNSPLHF
. | TRBD1 | TRBJ2-5 | TRBV6-5 | TGTGCCAGCAGTTACGGCAGGGGGCCGCAAGAGACCCAGTACTTC | CASSYGRGPQETQYF
. | . | TRBJ2-4 | TRBV7-3 | TGTGCCAGCAGCTTAAACTTGGAGGCCAAAAACATTCAGTACTTC | CASSLNLEAKNIQYF
. | TRBD1 | TRBJ1-1 | TRBV5-6 | TGTGCCAGCAGCTTGCCTATCCCGGACAGGGCTCCTTTCTTT | CASSLPIPDRAPFF
few | TRBD1 | TRBJ1-1 | TRBV29-1 | TGCAGCGTTGTTTTACAGGACAGGGCAACTTGGGCTGAAGCTTTCTTT | CSVVLQDRATWAEAFF
. | . | TRBJ2-5 | TRBV19 | TGTGCCAGTAGTATAAGAGGGACTTCCGTCGCGGAGACCCAGTACTTC | CASSIRGTSVAETQYF
. | . | TRBJ1-4 | TRBV18 | TGTGCCAGCTCAGTACAGGGTCTGCTAAATGAAAAACTGTTTTTT | CASSVQGLLNEKLFF
. | TRBD1 | TRBJ1-4 | TRBV5-4 | TGTGCCAGCAGCGAAGGACAGGGACGTGAAAAACTGTTTTTT | CASSEGQGREKLFF
. | . | TRBJ2-2 | TRBV24-1 | TGTGCCACCAGTGATTTGCGGTCGGGTAGGCTGTTTTTT | CATSDLRSGRLFF
once | TRBD2 | TRBJ2-2 | TRBV5-4 | TGTGCCAGCAGCTTGCTCGGGGGGGCCGACCCCGGGGAGCTGTTTTTT | CASSLLGGADPGELFF
. | TRBD1 | TRBJ1-2 | TRBV6-6 | TGTGCCAGCAGTTCGACAGGGGACTATGGCTACACCTTC | CASSSTGDYGYTF
. | . | TRBJ1-1 | TRBV18 | TGTGCCAGCTCACAACTACAGGCGAACACTGAAGCTTTCTTT | CASSQLQANTEAFF
. | TRBD1 | TRBJ2-5 | TRBV27 | TGTGCCAGCAGTCAGGGGGTAGTGGAGACCCAGTACTTC | CASSQGVVETQYF
. | . | TRBJ2-6 | TRBV7-2 | TGTGCCAGCAGCCCGAGGGAATCCGGGGCCAACGTCCTGACTTTC | CASSPRESGANVLTF
. | . | TRBJ1-2 | TRBV9 | TGTGCCAGCAGCGTAGGTTCTCAGAACCCTAACTATGGCTACACCTTC | CASSVGSQNPNYGYTF
. | . | TRBJ1-1 | TRBV30 | TGTGCCTGGAGCCCCGACACGAACACTGAAGCTTTCTTT | CAWSPDTNTEAFF
. | . | TRBJ2-1 | TRBV5-1 | TGTGCCAGCAGCAACCCGGGTGGTGAGCAGTTCTTC | CASSNPGGEQFF
few | . | TRBJ1-5 | TRBV20-1 | TGCAGTGCTAGAGCGGGGCAGCCCCAGCATTTT | CSARAGQPQHF